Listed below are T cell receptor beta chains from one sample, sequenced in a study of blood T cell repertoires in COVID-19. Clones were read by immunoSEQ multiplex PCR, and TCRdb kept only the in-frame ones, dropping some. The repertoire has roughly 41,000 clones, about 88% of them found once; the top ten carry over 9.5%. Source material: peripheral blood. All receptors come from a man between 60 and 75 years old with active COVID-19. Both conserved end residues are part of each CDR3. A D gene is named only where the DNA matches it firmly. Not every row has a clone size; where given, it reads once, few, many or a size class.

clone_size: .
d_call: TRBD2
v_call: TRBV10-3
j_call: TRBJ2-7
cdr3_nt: TGTGCCAGTTTATCCGGGACTAGCGGGAGTATCTACGAGCAGTACTTC
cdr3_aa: CASLSGTSGSIYEQYF

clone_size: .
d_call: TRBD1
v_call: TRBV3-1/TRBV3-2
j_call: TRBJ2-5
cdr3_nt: TGTGCCAGCAGGGCCTCCGAGGGGGCCCAGACCCAGTACTTC
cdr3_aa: CASRASEGAQTQYF

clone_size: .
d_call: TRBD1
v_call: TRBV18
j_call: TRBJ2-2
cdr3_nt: TGTGCCAGCTCACCAACGGACAGGGGGCAGTGGGAGCTGTTTTTT
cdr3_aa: CASSPTDRGQWELFF

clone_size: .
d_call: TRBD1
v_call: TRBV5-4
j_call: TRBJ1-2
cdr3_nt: TGTGCCAGCAGCTTGGGGGGACAGGCTAACTATGGCTACACCTTC
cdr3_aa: CASSLGGQANYGYTF

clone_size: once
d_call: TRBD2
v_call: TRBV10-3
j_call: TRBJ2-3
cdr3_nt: TGTGCCATCTCTAGCGGAGATACGCAGTATTTT
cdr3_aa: CAISSGDTQYF

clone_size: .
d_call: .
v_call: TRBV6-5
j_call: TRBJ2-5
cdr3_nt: TGTGCCAGCAGCCCCTGGGACTCCGAGCAGACCCAGTACTTC
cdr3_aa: CASSPWDSEQTQYF

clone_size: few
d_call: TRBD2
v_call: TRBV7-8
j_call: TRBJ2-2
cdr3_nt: TGTGCCAGCAGCTTAGAACTAGCGGGTCAACCGAACACCGGGGAGCTGTTTTTT
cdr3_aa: CASSLELAGQPNTGELFF

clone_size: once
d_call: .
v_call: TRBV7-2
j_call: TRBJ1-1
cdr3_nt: TGTGCCAGCAGCCGAGCGGACAGACAAGCTTTCTTT
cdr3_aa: CASSRADRQAFF

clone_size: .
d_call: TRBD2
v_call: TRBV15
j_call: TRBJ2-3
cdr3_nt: TGTGCCACCAGCAGTATCCTAGCGGGAGGGGGAGATACGCAGTATTTT
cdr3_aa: CATSSILAGGGDTQYF

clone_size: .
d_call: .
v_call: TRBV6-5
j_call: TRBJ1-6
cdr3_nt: TGTGCCAGCAGTACAGGGATCTCACCCCTCCACTTT
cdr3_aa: CASSTGISPLHF